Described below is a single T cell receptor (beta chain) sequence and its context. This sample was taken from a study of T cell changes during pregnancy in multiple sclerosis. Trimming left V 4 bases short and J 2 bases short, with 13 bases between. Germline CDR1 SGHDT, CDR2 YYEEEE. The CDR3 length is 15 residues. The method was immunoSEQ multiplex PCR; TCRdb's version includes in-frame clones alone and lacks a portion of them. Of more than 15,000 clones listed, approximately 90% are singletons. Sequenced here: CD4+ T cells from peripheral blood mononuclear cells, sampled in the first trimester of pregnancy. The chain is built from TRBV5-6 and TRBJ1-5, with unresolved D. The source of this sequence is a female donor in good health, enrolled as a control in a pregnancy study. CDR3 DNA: TGTGCCAGCAGCCCCTTCGGCGGGGGCAATCAGCCCCAGCATTTT. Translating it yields CASSPFGGGNQPQHF. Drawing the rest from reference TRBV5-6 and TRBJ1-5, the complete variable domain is DAGVTQSPTHLIKTRGQQVTLRCSPKSGHDTVSWYQQALGQGPQFIFQYYEEEERQRGNFPDRFSGHQFPNYSSELNVNALLLGDSALYLCASSPFGGGNQPQHFGDGTRLSIL.